Ten or more counts support the clone carrying this TCR beta chain. This sample is drawn from a study of neurological immune-mediated disorders. V was trimmed by 1 base and J by 5 bases, leaving 14 bases between them. The CDR3 totals 14 residues. Looked up from germline, CDR1 is DFQATT and CDR2 is SNEGSKA (reference sequence). The authors produced cDNA by 5'RACE using 10-nucleotide random UMIs. TCRdb analysed the 5' RACE reads with MiXCR anew, one entry per CDR3 protein. The data show about 24,000 distinct CDR3 sequences, over 10% seen once. The chain is built from TRBV20-1 and TRBJ1-1, with D maybe TRBD1 (5 bases). The clonotype comes from a middle-aged woman with HTLV-1-associated myelopathy (HAM/TSP). Sequences were obtained from PBMCs. This chain's CDR3 is CSARAAGLFTEAFF. The DNA of the CDR3 is TGCAGTGCTAGAGCGGCAGGGCTGTTTACTGAAGCTTTCTTT.